This TCR beta chain was identified during a study of cytotoxic CD8 clonotypes in ibrutinib-treated CLL. The wider study: Productive templates per sample averaged about 260,000; productive rearrangements, just under 95,000.

Per germline, CDR1 SGHTA and CDR2 FQGTGA. V lost 7 bases and J 9 bases, leaving 19 bases between the germline ends. The CDR3 extends over 14 amino acids. Produced via immunoSEQ multiplex PCR; TCRdb's table is partial and in-frame only. This sample has 68,000 or so clones; around two thirds occur once, and the top ten carry more than 4.5%. This clonotype was sampled from a human donor with chronic lymphocytic leukemia. The genes are TRBV7-3 and TRBJ2-1, with D maybe TRBD2 (7 bases). The sequencing used PBMCs, collected after 12 months of ibrutinib treatment. The CDR3 reads CASTDPGGFGEQFF. The CDR3 coding sequence is TGTGCCAGCACCGATCCGGGGGGCTTCGGTGAGCAGTTCTTC.